The T cell receptor beta chain described here comes from a study of blood T cells in healthy people across ages. CDR1 SQVTM and CDR2 ANQGSEA come from the germline V gene. There are 16 residues in the CDR3. V shed 0 bases and J 0 bases; nucleotides not matched to a gene: 6. Primed by a sample-barcoded 5' primer and a J-beta primer mix, a second PCR proceeded for about 6 to 11 cycles. A single record per CDR3 protein comes from TCRdb applying MiXCR to the 5' RACE reads. This repertoire shows approximately 800,000 distinct CDR3 sequences, 46% found once; its top ten account for 15% to 20%. At least ten counts were recorded for this clonotype.

The sequence was collected from a man of 80 years or more in good health. The chain carries TRBV29-1 and TRBJ2-7; 9 bases are a match to TRBD2. Material: blood. For the CDR3, the DNA is TGCAGCGTTGAAGATTGGCTAGCGGGAAGCTCCTACGAGCAGTACTTC. Translating it yields CSVEDWLAGSSYEQYF.